What follows is one T cell receptor beta chain and its context. Read coverage stops 3 residues before the CDR3 terminus; the germline J gene supplies the remainder. The method was immunoSEQ multiplex PCR; TCRdb's version includes in-frame clones alone and lacks a portion of them. Its table lists about 25,000 clones. The sample originates from a study of T cells in women clearing cervical HPV infection. V was pared by 5 bases and J by 5 bases, with 5 bases of the junction left unmatched. The germline gives CDR1 SGHAT, CDR2 FQNNGV. This CDR3 is 13 amino acids long. The J gene is TRBJ1-2, the V gene TRBV11-2, with 7 positions matching TRBD1. The TCR sequence derives from a woman between 18 and 75 years old with a cervical HPV16 infection that either progressed to CIN3+ or cleared (not recorded which). The sample consisted of blood buffy coat. The CDR3 bases that were read are TGTGCCAGCAGCCCAGGACAGGCTTATGGC. This encodes CASSPGQAYG. The whole CDR3 sequence is CASSPGQAYGYTF.